The clone carrying this TCR beta chain appeared many times. What it binds is unknown. A read error may produce the germline difference seen at one junction end. The source of the sample is a study of T cells in Graves' hyperthyroidism and ophthalmopathy. General observations from the study: Ophthalmopathy prediction by the model preceded onset by a median roughly 6 months.

No progression to ophthalmopathy during 18 months of follow-up defined stable disease. Used for diagnoses were clinical symptoms, serum thyroxine and TRAb, thyroid ultrasound and orbital computed tomography. TCR beta CDR3 sequences were amplified from RNA transcripts. The primer set for the first-round RT-PCR of the TCR CDR3 was HTBI. TCRdb redid the calling of the multiplex PCR reads with MiXCR, one entry per CDR3 protein. Here the sample spans 500,000 to 550,000 distinct CDR3 sequences, 20% to 25% being singletons. The source is a man younger than 35 with Graves' hyperthyroidism. Specimen: blood.

CDR3 amino acids: CASSLTDAFGETQYF. DNA for the CDR3: TGTGCTAGCAGCTTAACGGACGCCTTCGGAGAGACCCAGTACTTC. The chain joins TRBV7-7 to TRBJ2-5; D gene unclear. Per germline, CDR1 SSHAT and CDR2 FNYEAQ (reference sequence). This CDR3 has 15 residues.